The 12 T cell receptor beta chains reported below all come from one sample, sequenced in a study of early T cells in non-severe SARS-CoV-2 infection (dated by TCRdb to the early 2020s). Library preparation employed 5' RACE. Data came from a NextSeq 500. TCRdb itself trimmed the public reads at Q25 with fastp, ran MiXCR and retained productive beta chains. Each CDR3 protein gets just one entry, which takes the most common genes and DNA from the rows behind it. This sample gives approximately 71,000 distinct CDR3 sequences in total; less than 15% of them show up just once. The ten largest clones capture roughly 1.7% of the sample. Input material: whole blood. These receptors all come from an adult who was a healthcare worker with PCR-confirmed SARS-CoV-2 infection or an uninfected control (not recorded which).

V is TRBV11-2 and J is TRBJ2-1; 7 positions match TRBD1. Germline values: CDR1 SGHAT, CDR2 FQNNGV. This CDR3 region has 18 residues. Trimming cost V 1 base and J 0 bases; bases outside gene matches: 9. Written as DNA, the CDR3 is TGTGCCAGCAGCTTAGCCCGGACAGGACCCACCTCCTACAATGAGCAGTTCTTC. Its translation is CASSLARTGPTSYNEQFF.

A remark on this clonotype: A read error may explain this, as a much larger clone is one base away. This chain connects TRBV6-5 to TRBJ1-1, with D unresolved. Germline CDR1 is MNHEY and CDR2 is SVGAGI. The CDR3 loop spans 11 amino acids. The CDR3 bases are TGTGTCAGCAAGGGAGGATCTGAAGCTTTCTTT. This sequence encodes CVSKGGSEAFF.

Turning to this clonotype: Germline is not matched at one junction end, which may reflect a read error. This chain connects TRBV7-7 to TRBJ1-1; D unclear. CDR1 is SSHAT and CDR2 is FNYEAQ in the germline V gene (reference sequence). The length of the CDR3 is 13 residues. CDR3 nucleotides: TGTGCTAGCAGCTTGAATAGCAGGTCTGAAGCTTTCTTT. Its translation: CASSLNSRSEAFF.

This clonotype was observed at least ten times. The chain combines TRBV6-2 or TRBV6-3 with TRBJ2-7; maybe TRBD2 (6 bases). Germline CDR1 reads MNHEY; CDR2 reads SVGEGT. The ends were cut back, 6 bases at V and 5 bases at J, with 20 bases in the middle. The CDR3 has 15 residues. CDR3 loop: CASRLRESEGDEQYF. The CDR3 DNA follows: TGTGCCAGCAGGCTCCGGGAGAGCGAAGGGGACGAGCAGTACTTC.

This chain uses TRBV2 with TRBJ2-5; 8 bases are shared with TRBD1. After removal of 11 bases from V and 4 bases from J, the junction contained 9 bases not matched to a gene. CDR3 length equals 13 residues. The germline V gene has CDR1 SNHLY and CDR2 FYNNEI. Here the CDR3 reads CAFRQGSRETQYF. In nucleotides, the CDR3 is TGTGCCTTCCGACAGGGGAGTCGAGAGACCCAGTACTTC.

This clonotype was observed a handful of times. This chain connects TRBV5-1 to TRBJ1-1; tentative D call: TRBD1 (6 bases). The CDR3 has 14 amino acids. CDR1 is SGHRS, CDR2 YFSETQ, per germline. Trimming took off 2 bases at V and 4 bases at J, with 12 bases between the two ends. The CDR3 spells CASSFRTAGTEAFF. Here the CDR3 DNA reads TGCGCCAGCAGCTTCAGGACAGCGGGCACTGAAGCTTTCTTT.

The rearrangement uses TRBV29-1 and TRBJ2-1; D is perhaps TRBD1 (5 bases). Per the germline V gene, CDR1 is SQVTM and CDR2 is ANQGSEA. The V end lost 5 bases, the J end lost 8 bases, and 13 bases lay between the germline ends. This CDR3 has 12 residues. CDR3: CSVLRANHEQFF. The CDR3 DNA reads TGCAGCGTTCTCAGGGCTAACCATGAGCAGTTCTTC.

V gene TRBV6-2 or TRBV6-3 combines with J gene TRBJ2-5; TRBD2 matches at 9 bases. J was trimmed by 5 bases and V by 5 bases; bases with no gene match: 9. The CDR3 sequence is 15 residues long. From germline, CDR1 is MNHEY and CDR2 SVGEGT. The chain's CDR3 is CASSPLAGMGETQYF. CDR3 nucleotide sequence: TGTGCCAGCAGTCCTCTAGCGGGGATGGGTGAGACCCAGTACTTC.

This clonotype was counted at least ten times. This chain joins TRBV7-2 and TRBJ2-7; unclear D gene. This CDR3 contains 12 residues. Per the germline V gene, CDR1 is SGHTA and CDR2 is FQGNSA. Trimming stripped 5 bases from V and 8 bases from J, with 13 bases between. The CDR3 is CASSRTRGKQYF. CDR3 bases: TGTGCCAGCAGCCGCACCCGAGGAAAGCAGTACTTC.

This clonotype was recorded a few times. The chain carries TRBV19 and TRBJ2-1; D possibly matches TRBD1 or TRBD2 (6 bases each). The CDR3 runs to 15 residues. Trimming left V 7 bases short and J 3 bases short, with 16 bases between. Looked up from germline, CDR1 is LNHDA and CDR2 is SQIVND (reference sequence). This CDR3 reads CASTHRGPFYNEQFF. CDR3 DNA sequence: TGTGCCAGTACCCACCGGGGGCCTTTCTACAATGAGCAGTTCTTC.

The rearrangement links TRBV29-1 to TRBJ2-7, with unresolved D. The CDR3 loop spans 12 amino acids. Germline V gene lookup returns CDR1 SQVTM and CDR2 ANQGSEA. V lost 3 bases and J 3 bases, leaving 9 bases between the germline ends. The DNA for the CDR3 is TGCAGCGTTGAGGAAGGGCGCTACGAGCAGTACTTC. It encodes CSVEEGRYEQYF.

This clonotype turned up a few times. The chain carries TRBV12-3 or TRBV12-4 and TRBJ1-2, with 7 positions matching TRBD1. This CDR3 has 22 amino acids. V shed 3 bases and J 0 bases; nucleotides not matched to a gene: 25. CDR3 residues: CASSFVPLRPQSDRPPNYGYTF. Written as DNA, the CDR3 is TGTGCCAGCAGTTTTGTCCCTCTCCGTCCACAGTCGGACAGGCCACCTAACTATGGCTACACCTTC.